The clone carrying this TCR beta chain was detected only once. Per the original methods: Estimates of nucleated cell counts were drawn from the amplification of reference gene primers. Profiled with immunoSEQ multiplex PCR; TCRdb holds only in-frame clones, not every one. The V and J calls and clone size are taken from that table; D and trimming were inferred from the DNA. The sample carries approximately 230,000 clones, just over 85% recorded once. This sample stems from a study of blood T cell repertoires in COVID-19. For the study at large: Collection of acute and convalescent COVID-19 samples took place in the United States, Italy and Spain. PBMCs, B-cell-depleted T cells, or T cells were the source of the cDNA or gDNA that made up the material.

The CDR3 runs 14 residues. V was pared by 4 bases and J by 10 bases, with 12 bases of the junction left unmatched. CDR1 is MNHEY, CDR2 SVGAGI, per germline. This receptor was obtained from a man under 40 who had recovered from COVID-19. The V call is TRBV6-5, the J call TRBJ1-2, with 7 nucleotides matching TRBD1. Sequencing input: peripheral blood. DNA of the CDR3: TGTGCCAGCAGTTTCCTCGGACAGGAATCCCCCTACACCTTC. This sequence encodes CASSFLGQESPYTF.